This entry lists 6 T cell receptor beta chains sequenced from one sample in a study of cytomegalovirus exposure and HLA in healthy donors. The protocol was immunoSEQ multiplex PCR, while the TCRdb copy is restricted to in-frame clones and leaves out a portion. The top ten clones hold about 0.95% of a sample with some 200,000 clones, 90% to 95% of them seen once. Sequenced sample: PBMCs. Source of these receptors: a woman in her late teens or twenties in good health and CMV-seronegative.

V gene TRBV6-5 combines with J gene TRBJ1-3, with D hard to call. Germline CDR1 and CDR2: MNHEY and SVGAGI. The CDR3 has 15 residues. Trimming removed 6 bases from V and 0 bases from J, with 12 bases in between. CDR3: CASSPQGLSGNTIYF. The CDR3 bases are TGTGCCAGCAGCCCCCAAGGACTCTCTGGAAACACCATATATTTT.

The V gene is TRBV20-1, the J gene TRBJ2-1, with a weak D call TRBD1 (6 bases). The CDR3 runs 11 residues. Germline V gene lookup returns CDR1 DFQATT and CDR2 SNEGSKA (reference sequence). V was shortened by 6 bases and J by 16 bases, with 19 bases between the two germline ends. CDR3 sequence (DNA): TGCAGTGCGCCGAACAGGGTAGGGTTTTTCTTC. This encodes CSAPNRVGFFF.

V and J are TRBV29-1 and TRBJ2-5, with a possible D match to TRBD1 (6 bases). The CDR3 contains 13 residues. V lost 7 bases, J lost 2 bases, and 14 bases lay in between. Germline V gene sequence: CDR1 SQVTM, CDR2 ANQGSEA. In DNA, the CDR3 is TGCAGCGCCATCTACAGGGAACAAGAGACCCAGTACTTC. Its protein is CSAIYREQETQYF.

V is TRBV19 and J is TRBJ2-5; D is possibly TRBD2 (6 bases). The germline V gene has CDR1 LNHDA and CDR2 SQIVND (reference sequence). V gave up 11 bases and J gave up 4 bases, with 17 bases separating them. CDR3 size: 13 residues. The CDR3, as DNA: TGTGCCGGATCCCGGGGGTCGGGAGAGACCCAGTACTTC. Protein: CAGSRGSGETQYF.

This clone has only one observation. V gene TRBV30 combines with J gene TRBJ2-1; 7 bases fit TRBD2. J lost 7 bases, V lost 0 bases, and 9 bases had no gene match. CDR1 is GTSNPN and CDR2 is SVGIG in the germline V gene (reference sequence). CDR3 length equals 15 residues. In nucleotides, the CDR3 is TGTGCCTGGAGTGTATCCCAGCGGGACGGGAATGAGCAGTTCTTC. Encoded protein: CAWSVSQRDGNEQFF. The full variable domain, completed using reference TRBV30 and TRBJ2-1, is SQTIHQWPATLVQPVGSPLSLECTVEGTSNPNLYWYRQAAGRGLQLLFYSVGIGQISSEVPQNLSASRPQDRQFILSSKKLLLSDSGFYLCAWSVSQRDGNEQFFGPGTRLTVL.

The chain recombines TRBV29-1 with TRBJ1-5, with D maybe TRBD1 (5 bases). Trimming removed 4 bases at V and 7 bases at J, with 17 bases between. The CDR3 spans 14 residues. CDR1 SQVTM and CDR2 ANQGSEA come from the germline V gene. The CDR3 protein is CSVARGGSGQPQHF. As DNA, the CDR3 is TGCAGCGTTGCACGGGGCGGGAGTGGGCAGCCCCAGCATTTT.